This T cell receptor (beta chain) was recorded in a study of early T cells in non-severe SARS-CoV-2 infection. Whole-study context: It was bulk RNA from unsorted whole blood that was sequenced, and the chains were unpaired. Study findings and constraints: Lookups in VDJdb leaned toward anti-spike CD8 responses and missed private and CD4 specificities.

Trimming took 8 bases from V and 3 from J, leaving 14 bases between them. The germline CDR1 and CDR2 sequences are MNHEY and SMNVEV (reference sequence). The CDR3 loop spans 13 amino acids. Unique molecular identifier tags were affixed to discrete cDNA molecules. TCRdb ran MiXCR on the 5' RACE reads and lists one entry per CDR3 protein. The sample records approximately 70,000 distinct CDR3 sequences, more than 8.5% being singletons. This clonotype was detected many times. The antigen is undetermined. The chain couples TRBV27 to TRBJ2-7; no clear D gene. The receptor comes from an adult who was a healthcare worker with PCR-confirmed SARS-CoV-2 infection or an uninfected control (not recorded which). The input for sequencing was whole blood, taken at baseline. The CDR3 loop is CASRSTPHYEQYF. CDR3 DNA: TGTGCCAGCCGCTCGACTCCCCACTACGAGCAGTACTTC.